Below, one T cell receptor (beta chain) is given with its context. TCRdb's copy holds only in-frame clones and misses some; the assay was immunoSEQ multiplex PCR. The sample holds roughly 700,000 clones; just under 90% are singletons and the top ten take under 0.3%. The data stem from a study of blood T cell repertoires in COVID-19. CDR1 is MNHEY, CDR2 SVGAGI, per germline. Trimming stripped 9 bases from V and 6 bases from J, with 12 bases between. This CDR3 is 12 amino acids long. The V call is TRBV6-5, the J call TRBJ1-5; unclear D gene. The sample consisted of peripheral blood. The sequence was collected from a woman younger than 35 with acute or convalescent COVID-19. CDR3 nucleotides: TGTGCCAGATACAGAGTTCTTCAGCCCCAGCATTTT. Protein sequence: CARYRVLQPQHF.